These 10 T cell receptor beta chains were sequenced from one sample in a study of sequential checkpoint blockade in melanoma. Treatment described: randomized to nivolumab then ipilimumab (arm A) or the reverse (arm B). The repertoire was sequenced with immunoSEQ multiplex PCR; TCRdb's copy has only in-frame clones and lacks some. The sample has roughly 10,000 clones; 27% are singletons. The sequencing here drew on tumor tissue (inferred from file names), taken from a patient given nivolumab and ipilimumab in sequence. These TCRs come from a human donor with melanoma.

The chain is built from TRBV18 and TRBJ2-3; 12 bases are a match to TRBD2. With 4 bases clipped from V and 0 bases from J, the junction kept 5 bases outside the gene matches. This CDR3 has 17 amino acids. CDR1 KGHSH and CDR2 LQKENI come from the germline V gene. The CDR3 protein is CASSLGTSGSSTDTQYF. CDR3 nucleotide sequence: TGTGCCAGCTCACTTGGGACTAGCGGGTCTAGCACAGATACGCAGTATTTT.

This clone counts as medium-sized. The chain has TRBV28 and TRBJ2-4; D perhaps matches TRBD2 (5 bases). The CDR3 length is 14 residues. CDR1 MDHEN and CDR2 SYDVKM come from the germline V gene. The V end lost 7 bases, the J end lost 1 base, and 11 bases lay between the germline ends. This CDR3 is CASMPPGAKNIQYF. CDR3 sequence (DNA): TGTGCCAGCATGCCTCCGGGGGCCAAAAACATTCAGTACTTC. Variable domain in full (rest from reference TRBV28 and TRBJ2-4): DVKVTQSSRYLVKRTGEKVFLECVQDMDHENMFWYRQDPGLGLRLIYFSYDVKMKEKGDIPEGYSVSREKKERFSLILESASTNQTSMYLCASMPPGAKNIQYFGAGTRLSVL.

In DNA form, the CDR3 reads TGCGCCAGCAGCCGAGGCGCGGGGGGAGATGAGCAGTTCTTC. It specifies CASSRGAGGDEQFF. V and J are TRBV5-1 and TRBJ2-1; 8 bases are a match to TRBD2. The CDR3 runs to 14 residues. Per germline, CDR1 SGHRS and CDR2 YFSETQ. Trimming cost V 4 bases and J 8 bases; bases outside gene matches: 8.

The chain recombines TRBV11-3 with TRBJ2-3; 9 bases match TRBD2. Germline values: CDR1 SGHNT, CDR2 YENEEA. This CDR3 spans 17 amino acids. J gave up 2 bases and V 3 bases, and 9 bases lay outside the gene matches. DNA of the CDR3: TGTGCCAGCAGCTTGGCCGCGGCGGGGGGGCTCACAGATACGCAGTATTTT. This translates into CASSLAAAGGLTDTQYF.

In its sample, this clone was seen a few times. The genes are TRBV6-8 and TRBJ1-1; 7 bases agree with TRBD1. After removal of 6 bases from V and 3 bases from J, the junction contained 10 bases not matched to a gene. This CDR3 is built from 15 residues. The germline V gene has CDR1 MNHGY and CDR2 SAAAGT. CDR3 DNA: TGTGCCAGCAGCAAGGACAGGCGAGGGTACACTGAAGCTTTCTTT. It translates to CASSKDRRGYTEAFF.

This clone was detected a few times. This chain links TRBV6-7 with TRBJ1-4; unclear D gene. TRBV6-7 is classed as an ORF, of uncertain function. The CDR3 loop spans 11 amino acids. The V and J ends lost 8 bases and 14 bases respectively, with 15 bases between them. CDR3 protein: CASGFGRALFF. DNA for the CDR3: TGTGCCAGCGGGTTTGGGAGGGCTCTGTTTTTT.

This clone is medium-sized within its sample. This chain joins TRBV9 and TRBJ2-2; D is possibly TRBD1 (6 bases). CDR1 is SGDLS and CDR2 is YYNGEE in the germline V gene. Trimming removed 9 bases at V and 4 bases at J, with 13 bases between. This CDR3 spans 13 amino acids. The CDR3 coding sequence is TGTGCCACACAGGGCGGTGGCACCGGGGAGCTGTTTTTT. This encodes CATQGGGTGELFF. Filled out from reference TRBV9 and TRBJ2-2, the complete variable domain reads DSGVTQTPKHLITATGQRVTLRCSPRSGDLSVYWYQQSLDQGLQFLIQYYNGEERAKGNILERFSAQQFPDLHSELNLSSLELGDSALYFCATQGGGTGELFFGEGSRLTVL.

This clone was seen a single time. The gene calls are TRBV10-2 and TRBJ1-1, with D perhaps matching TRBD1 (5 bases). V dropped 5 bases and J dropped 5 bases, with 18 bases sitting between them. The CDR3 has 15 amino acids. Germline loops: CDR1 WSHSY, CDR2 SAAADI. As DNA, the CDR3 is TGCGCCAGCAGTCCTGAGAGGGGACCTGGGACTGAAGCTTTCTTT. As protein: CASSPERGPGTEAFF.

This clone was found many times. The V gene is TRBV11-3, the J gene TRBJ2-7; 7 positions match TRBD1. The CDR3 runs to 16 residues. V lost 5 bases, J lost 0 bases, and 10 bases stayed unmatched. Germline V gene lookup returns CDR1 SGHNT and CDR2 YENEEA. CDR3 residues: CASSATETGFSYEQYF. The CDR3 coding sequence is TGTGCCAGCAGCGCAACAGAGACAGGGTTCTCCTACGAGCAGTACTTC.

This sequence joins TRBV5-1 and TRBJ2-3; perhaps TRBD1 as D (5 bases). The germline V gene has CDR1 SGHRS and CDR2 YFSETQ. Trimming took off 2 bases at V and 1 base at J, with 8 bases between the two ends. The CDR3 totals 14 residues. The CDR3 DNA reads TGCGCCAGCAGCTTAGGGGTAGGCACAGATACGCAGTATTTT. This gives the protein CASSLGVGTDTQYF.